The next 16 T cell receptor beta chains were all read from a single sample in a study of Ad26.COV2.S vaccination and SARS-CoV-2 variants. Sequencing used immunoSEQ multiplex PCR; TCRdb keeps in-frame clones, though not all of them. The sample lists 300,000 to 350,000 clones, roughly 88% occurring once. Treatment noted: 19 received Ad26.COV2.S at low or high dose, single or two shots; several received placebo; per-sample allocation not given. Sample collection was performed on day 63 after the first vaccine or placebo injection. This material consisted of peripheral blood, taken in a trial of Ad26.COV2.S vaccine versus placebo. These receptor sequences come from a person between 18 and 65 years old who received the Ad26.COV2.S COVID-19 vaccine or a placebo.

J is TRBJ2-3 and V is TRBV3-1 (or the pseudogene TRBV3-2); D is uncertain. CDR3 length: 15 residues. The germline V gene encodes CDR1 LGHDT and CDR2 YNNKEL (reference sequence). The V and J ends lost 3 bases and 0 bases respectively, with 10 bases between them. In DNA form, the CDR3 reads TGTGCCAGCAGCCATCTTGACCCTAGCACAGATACGCAGTATTTT. Translation gives CASSHLDPSTDTQYF.

This chain joins TRBV14 and TRBJ1-2, with no clear D. Per the germline V gene, CDR1 is SGHDN and CDR2 is FVKESK. The CDR3 covers 15 residues. Trimming removed 4 bases from V and 3 bases from J, with 15 bases in between. CDR3 amino acids: CASSRTSDAYYGYTF. The CDR3 coding sequence is TGTGCCAGCAGCCGGACCTCGGACGCATACTATGGCTACACCTTC.

The chain is built from TRBV28 and TRBJ2-7, with TRBD2 matching 7 bases. CDR3 length equals 16 residues. Germline-derived CDR1 and CDR2 are MDHEN and SYDVKM. J was trimmed by 1 base and V by 5 bases; bases with no gene match: 11. CDR3 in amino acids: CASSPVAGASSYEQYV. The CDR3 nucleotides read TGTGCCAGCAGTCCGGTGGCGGGAGCATCTTCCTACGAGCAGTACGTC.

The V gene is TRBV6-5, the J gene TRBJ2-1; D may be TRBD2 (7 bases). The CDR3 runs 15 residues. Germline V gene data show CDR1 as MNHEY and CDR2 as SVGAGI. Trimming pared 7 bases from V and 8 bases from J, leaving 21 bases between. CDR3 DNA: TGTGCCAGCACCAAAGGGGGGGCCACTCTCTATGAGCAGTTCTTC. Encoded protein: CASTKGGATLYEQFF.

J is TRBJ1-2 and V is TRBV4-3, with D possibly matching TRBD1 (5 bases). Between the trimmed V and J ends, which lost 11 bases and 13 bases, there was a span of 11 bases. The germline CDR1 and CDR2 sequences are LGHNA and YSLEER. The CDR3 contains 8 residues. The CDR3 sequence is CALGGGTF. CDR3 sequence (DNA): TGCGCCCTCGGCGGGGGCACCTTC.

The chain joins TRBV5-1 to TRBJ2-7; 9 bases match TRBD1. The junction had 9 bases not matched to a gene; V was cut back by 4 bases and J by 4 bases. The CDR3 loop spans 15 amino acids. CDR1 and CDR2 from the germline V gene are SGHRS and YFSETQ. For the CDR3, the DNA is TGCGCCAGCAGCCGTACAGGGGGCCTTGGGTACGAGCAGTACTTC. Its protein product is CASSRTGGLGYEQYF.

DNA of the CDR3: TGTGCCACCAGTGACTACTACACAGATACGCAGTATTTT. It translates to CATSDYYTDTQYF. The J gene is TRBJ2-3, the V gene TRBV24-1; D is uncertain. CDR1 KGHDR and CDR2 SFDVKD come from the germline V gene. The CDR3 extends over 13 amino acids. V was cut by 4 bases and J by 2 bases, with 6 bases left in between.

The V and J genes are TRBV5-4 and TRBJ1-1; TRBD1 agrees at 11 bases. V dropped 4 bases and J dropped 4; count of bases not matched to a gene: 3. Germline lookup yields CDR1 SGHNT and CDR2 YYREEE (reference sequence). This CDR3 is 14 amino acids long. The CDR3 DNA follows: TGTGCCAGCAGCCAAGGGACAGGGGGCACTGAAGCTTTCTTT. This encodes CASSQGTGGTEAFF. Based on the CDR3 plus reference TRBV5-4 and TRBJ1-1, the full variable domain is ETGVTQSPTHLIKTRGQQVTLRCSSQSGHNTVSWYQQALGQGPQFIFQYYREEENGRGNFPPRFSGLQFPNYSSELNVNALELDDSALYLCASSQGTGGTEAFFGQGTRLTVV.

The V gene is TRBV4-1, the J gene TRBJ1-5, with D perhaps matching TRBD1 (5 bases). This CDR3 spans 14 amino acids. Germline lookup yields CDR1 MGHRA and CDR2 YSYEKL. V lost 1 base, J lost 7 bases, and 11 bases lay in between. The CDR3 DNA follows: TGCGCCAGCAGCCAAGGGGGCATACTACAGCCCCAGCATTTT. Its protein is CASSQGGILQPQHF.

The rearrangement uses TRBV2 and TRBJ1-2; unclear D gene. V was pared by 7 bases and J by 1 base, with 19 bases between. Germline CDR1 reads SNHLY; CDR2 reads FYNNEI. This CDR3 has 16 amino acids. The CDR3, as DNA: TGTGCCAGCACCGAAGCTATCAGGCACAGTAACTATGGCTACACCTTC. As protein: CASTEAIRHSNYGYTF.

This clone was detected only a few times. The chain combines TRBV30 with TRBJ1-5, with TRBD1 matching 9 bases. V was clipped by 3 bases and J by 5 bases; unmatched bases: 5. The CDR3 runs 14 residues. CDR1 and CDR2 from the germline V gene are GTSNPN and SVGIG (reference sequence). The CDR3 here is CAWSPGQGHQPQHF. CDR3 nucleotides: TGTGCCTGGAGCCCGGGACAGGGCCATCAGCCCCAGCATTTT.

The V call is TRBV27, the J call TRBJ1-6; no reliable D call. Germline-derived CDR1 and CDR2 are MNHEY and SMNVEV (reference sequence). The length of the CDR3 is 19 residues. V was trimmed by 0 bases and J by 0 bases, leaving 15 bases between them. The CDR3 nucleotides are TGTGCCAGCAGTTTATCGCTGGGAGGCGCTAGCTCCTATAATTCACCCCTCCACTTT. Translated: CASSLSLGGASSYNSPLHF.

The chain combines TRBV18 with TRBJ1-2, with D uncertain. The germline CDR1 and CDR2 sequences are KGHSH and LQKENI. The CDR3 has 13 amino acids. V dropped 4 bases and J dropped 2 bases, with 8 bases sitting between them. CDR3: CASSLPQNYGYTF. The CDR3 DNA is TGTGCCAGCTCACTCCCCCAGAACTATGGCTACACCTTC.

This sequence joins TRBV5-1 and TRBJ1-2, with 9 bases that match TRBD1. CDR1 is SGHRS and CDR2 is YFSETQ in the germline V gene. The CDR3 is 15 residues long. V dropped 5 bases and J dropped 7; count of bases not matched to a gene: 12. CDR3 protein: CASRGQGALNAGYTF. CDR3 in DNA: TGCGCCAGCAGGGGACAGGGAGCCCTTAATGCTGGCTACACCTTC.

The CDR3 reads CASSPDLSGGGRTDTQYF. The CDR3 DNA reads as TGTGCCAGCAGCCCGGATCTTAGCGGGGGAGGCCGCACAGATACGCAGTATTTT. V and J are TRBV7-2 and TRBJ2-3; 9 positions agree with TRBD2. Unmatched junction bases numbered 13, after V lost 5 bases and J lost 1 base. Germline V gives CDR1 SGHTA, CDR2 FQGNSA. The CDR3 loop spans 18 amino acids.

This rearrangement joins TRBV7-8 to TRBJ2-1; either TRBD1 or TRBD2 may supply D (6 bases each). The CDR3 runs to 16 residues. Per the germline V gene, CDR1 is SGHVS and CDR2 is FQNEAQ. Between the trimmed V and J ends, which lost 1 base and 2 bases, there was a span of 12 bases. The CDR3 nucleotides read TGTGCCAGCAGCTTAGTAGGGGGGACAACCTACAATGAGCAGTTCTTC. Translated: CASSLVGGTTYNEQFF.